Below, 22 T cell receptor beta chains from the same sample are listed, as sequenced in a study of blood T cells in healthy people across ages. Primed by a sample-barcoded 5' primer and a J-beta primer mix, a second PCR proceeded for 7 to 11 cycles. TCRdb reprocessed the 5' RACE reads via MiXCR and lists one record per CDR3 protein. Among 500,000 to 700,000 distinct CDR3 sequences, less than 35% were seen once, and the ten largest hold 15% to 17%. Sample: blood. These receptors came from an elderly woman in good health.

V is TRBV2 and J is TRBJ1-4, with D maybe TRBD1 (5 bases). From germline, CDR1 is SNHLY and CDR2 FYNNEI. This CDR3 region has 16 residues. V gave up 4 bases and J gave up 3 bases, with 15 bases separating them. CDR3 protein: CASSVRTPAANEKLFF. The CDR3 nucleotides read TGTGCCAGCAGTGTCCGGACACCCGCGGCTAATGAAAAACTGTTTTTT.

This clonotype occurred a few times. Given a much more abundant clone one base away, this may be a read error. This chain uses TRBV5-1 with TRBJ2-5; no clear D. Germline-derived CDR1 and CDR2 are SGHRS and YFSETQ. The CDR3 has 14 amino acids. V was pared by 4 bases and J by 11 bases, with 21 bases between. CDR3 in amino acids: CASSRGRPRNEQYF. CDR3 sequence (DNA): TGCGCCAGCAGCAGAGGCAGGCCTCGGAATGAGCAGTACTTC.

This clonotype came up many times. The J gene is TRBJ2-3, the V gene TRBV7-6, with a weak D call TRBD1 (5 bases). This CDR3 comprises 15 residues. Germline V lookup: CDR1 SGHVS, CDR2 FNYEAQ. V lost 1 base, J lost 4 bases, and 12 bases lay in between. The CDR3 reads CASSLGVGQADTQYF. The CDR3 coding sequence is TGTGCCAGCAGCTTAGGAGTGGGGCAGGCAGATACGCAGTATTTT.

In its sample, this clonotype was seen many times. V and J are TRBV12-3 or TRBV12-4 and TRBJ2-7; 7 bases align to TRBD1. The CDR3 consists of 13 residues. V trimming: 5 bases; J trimming: 4 bases; junction bases outside the gene matches: 5. The CDR3 region has the DNA TGTGCCAGCAGTAGCAGGGGGACGTACGAGCAGTACTTC. Amino acid sequence: CASSSRGTYEQYF.

This clonotype was picked up many times. The chain employs TRBV4-2 and TRBJ2-3; D not resolved. CDR3 length: 14 residues. The germline V gene encodes CDR1 LGHNA and CDR2 YNFKEQ. Trimming removed 1 base from V and 3 bases from J, with 8 bases in between. The CDR3 is CASSQVDRTDTQYF. CDR3 sequence (DNA): TGTGCCAGCAGCCAAGTGGACCGTACAGATACGCAGTATTTT.

This clonotype came up many times. V gene TRBV10-3 combines with J gene TRBJ2-7, with unresolved D. The V end was cut by 4 bases, the J end by 1 base, with 14 bases between. CDR3 length: 15 amino acids. From germline, CDR1 is ENHRY and CDR2 SYGVKD. DNA of the CDR3: TGTGCCATCAGTGGCGGTGTAGGGCCTTCCTACGAGCAGTACTTC. It translates to CAISGGVGPSYEQYF.

J is TRBJ1-1 and V is TRBV12-5; TRBD1 is a possible D gene (6 bases). This CDR3 comprises 12 residues. The ends were cut back, 7 bases at V and 8 bases at J, with 14 bases in the middle. Germline-derived CDR1 and CDR2 are LGHNT and FRNRAP. The CDR3 DNA reads as TGTGCTAGTGCCCCACCTGACAGGGAAGCTTTCTTT. Its translation: CASAPPDREAFF.

This clonotype was seen ten or more times. The rearrangement uses TRBV27 and TRBJ2-7, with 7 nucleotides matching TRBD2. Germline trimming cut 6 bases from V and 4 bases from J; bases unmatched to any gene: 9. This CDR3 spans 14 amino acids. Germline V gene data show CDR1 as MNHEY and CDR2 as SMNVEV (reference sequence). This chain's CDR3 is CASSRREAAYEQYF. The CDR3 nucleotides read TGTGCCAGCAGCCGCCGGGAGGCCGCATACGAGCAGTACTTC.

The rearrangement links TRBV20-1 to TRBJ1-1, with TRBD1 as a possible D gene (5 bases). V lost 0 bases to trimming and J lost 1 base, with 15 bases between them. The CDR3 length is 16 residues. Germline loops: CDR1 DFQATT, CDR2 SNEGSKA (reference sequence). The CDR3, as DNA: TGCAGTGCTAGAGACCCAGACAGCCCTCAGAACACTGAAGCTTTCTTT. The encoded protein is CSARDPDSPQNTEAFF.

This clonotype was observed a handful of times. The V call is TRBV3-1, the J call TRBJ2-2, with TRBD2 matching over 7 bases. This CDR3 has 16 amino acids. CDR1 is LGHDT, CDR2 YNNKEL, per germline (reference sequence). Germline trimming cut 4 bases from V and 0 bases from J; bases unmatched to any gene: 5. The CDR3 protein is CASSPSGLPNTGELFF. For the CDR3, the DNA is TGTGCCAGCAGCCCTTCGGGACTACCGAACACCGGGGAGCTGTTTTTT.

Remarks on this clonotype: Mismatch with germline at one junction end may stem from a read error. The chain employs TRBV3-1 and TRBJ2-3, with a tentative D call TRBD2 (6 bases). Germline V gene lookup returns CDR1 LGHDT and CDR2 YNNKEL (reference sequence). CDR3 size: 14 residues. This CDR3 is CASSQGLTTDTQYF. The CDR3 nucleotides read TGCGCCAGCAGCCAGGGACTTACCACAGATACGCAGTATTTT.

This clonotype has a count of ten or more. V is TRBV5-1 and J is TRBJ2-2; D gene uncertain. This CDR3 spans 15 amino acids. Trimming took 9 bases from V and 0 from J, leaving 15 bases between them. Germline-derived CDR1 and CDR2 are SGHRS and YFSETQ. In DNA, the CDR3 is TGCGCCACCAGAGTGGCAGTCGCGAACACCGGGGAGCTGTTTTTT. Translation: CATRVAVANTGELFF.

This chain joins TRBV18 and TRBJ1-3, with 7 positions matching TRBD1. Germline values: CDR1 KGHSH, CDR2 LQKENI. The CDR3 has 16 residues. J was trimmed by 1 base and V by 3 bases; bases with no gene match: 6. Here the CDR3 reads CASSPGDSTSGNTIYF. CDR3 nucleotide sequence: TGTGCCAGCTCACCCGGGGACAGCACTTCTGGAAACACCATATATTTT. The variable domain in full, with the rest retrieved from reference TRBV18 and TRBJ1-3, is NAGVMQNPRHLVRRRGQEARLRCSPMKGHSHVYWYRQLPEEGLKFMVYLQKENIIDESGMPKERFSAEFPKEGPSILRIQQVVRGDSAAYFCASSPGDSTSGNTIYFGEGSWLTVV.

This clonotype was detected only a few times. The rearrangement links TRBV4-2 to TRBJ2-3; TRBD2 agrees at 12 bases. V shed 4 bases and J 4 bases; nucleotides not matched to a gene: 6. The CDR3 spans 16 residues. Germline values: CDR1 LGHNA, CDR2 YNFKEQ. The CDR3 coding sequence is TGTGCCAGCAGCCCTTCTAGCGGGAGGGGAGCAGATACGCAGTATTTT. It specifies CASSPSSGRGADTQYF.

In regard to this clonotype: One end of the junction does not line up with germline, which may come from a read error. The V gene is TRBV6-5, the J gene TRBJ2-6, with D perhaps given as TRBD1 or TRBD2 (5 bases each). The CDR3 has 15 amino acids. The germline V gene encodes CDR1 MNHEY and CDR2 SVGAGI. This CDR3 reads CASRSPTAGTNVRTF. CDR3 DNA: TGTGCCAGCAGATCCCCCACGGCTGGGACCAACGTCCGGACTTTC.

This clonotype has at least ten counts. V and J are TRBV7-2 and TRBJ2-1, with D perhaps being TRBD1 or TRBD2 (6 bases each). Germline CDR1 and CDR2: SGHTA and FQGNSA. The CDR3 runs 14 residues. V was clipped by 5 bases and J by 10 bases, with 18 bases between them. The CDR3 sequence: CASSQRGTPQEQFF. Written as DNA, the CDR3 is TGTGCCAGCAGCCAGAGGGGGACTCCCCAGGAGCAGTTCTTC. Drawing the rest from reference TRBV7-2 and TRBJ2-1, the complete variable domain is GAGVSQSPSNKVTEKGKDVELRCDPISGHTALYWYRQSLGQGLEFLIYFQGNSAPDKSGLPSDRFSAERTGGSVSTLTIQRTQQEDSAVYLCASSQRGTPQEQFFGPGTRLTVL.

There are a few counts of this clonotype. The gene calls are TRBV5-8 and TRBJ2-1, with D hard to call. Germline CDR1 and CDR2: SGHTS and YDEGEE. The CDR3 contains 16 residues. V dropped 6 bases and J dropped 6 bases, with 22 bases sitting between them. The CDR3 region is CASNLGPGGSTNEQFF. The CDR3 nucleotides read TGTGCCAGCAACCTAGGGCCAGGCGGTAGTACCAATGAGCAGTTCTTC.

The chain is built from TRBV27 and TRBJ2-7; D remains unclear. Germline lookup yields CDR1 MNHEY and CDR2 SMNVEV (reference sequence). Trimming left V 5 bases short and J 6 bases short, with 14 bases between. The CDR3 is 13 amino acids. CDR3 in amino acids: CASSPTRLSEQYF. In nucleotides, the CDR3 is TGTGCCAGCAGTCCAACACGTCTCAGCGAGCAGTACTTC.

In this sample, this clonotype turned up once. This rearrangement joins TRBV7-2 to TRBJ2-2, with TRBD1 as a possible D gene (5 bases). V lost 7 bases and J lost 5, with 20 bases in between. This CDR3 has 16 residues. CDR1 and CDR2 (germline): SGHTA, FQGNSA. The CDR3 DNA reads TGTGCCAGCAACCGTCAGGGTGCAGGTGTTACCGGGGAGCTGTTTTTT. Translated: CASNRQGAGVTGELFF.

In this sample, this clonotype turned up a few times. V is TRBV5-6 and J is TRBJ1-1, with a tentative D call TRBD1 (6 bases). Germline V gene lookup returns CDR1 SGHDT and CDR2 YYEEEE. With 1 base removed from V and 10 bases from J, the gap between germline ends came to 8 bases. This CDR3 spans 11 amino acids. The CDR3 loop is CASSLTGIAFF. CDR3 bases: TGTGCCAGCAGCTTGACAGGGATAGCTTTCTTT.

The chain carries TRBV6-5 and TRBJ1-5; a possible D gene is TRBD1 (5 bases). From germline, CDR1 is MNHEY and CDR2 SVGAGI. The ends were cut back, 2 bases at V and 3 bases at J, with 20 bases in the middle. CDR3 size: 18 residues. The DNA for the CDR3 is TGTGCCAGCAGTTACACCCATTTAACAGGAGGATCCAATCAGCCCCAGCATTTT. Protein: CASSYTHLTGGSNQPQHF.

The table lists this clonotype with many counts. The rearrangement joins TRBV3-1 to TRBJ2-5; 9 nucleotides agree with TRBD1. The CDR3 loop spans 15 amino acids. Germline V lookup: CDR1 LGHDT, CDR2 YNNKEL (reference sequence). J lost 2 bases, V lost 6 bases, and 7 bases had no gene match. The CDR3 coding sequence is TGTGCCAGCAGGAACCGACAGGGGGTACAAGAGACCCAGTACTTC. Protein sequence: CASRNRQGVQETQYF.